Listed below are T cell receptor beta chains from one sample, sequenced in a study of lymphopenia after photon versus proton radiotherapy. Assay: immunoSEQ multiplex PCR; the TCRdb copy retains only in-frame clones and omits some. Altogether 55,000 to 70,000 clones are present, approximately 90% being singletons, with the ten largest covering roughly 2.3%. The material sequenced was peripheral blood, taken from a patient treated with photon-based radiotherapy. The receptors originated from a woman aged 35 to 49 with cholangiocarcinoma. Both conserved end residues are part of each CDR3.

J gene: TRBJ2-6; V gene: TRBV28; CDR3 protein: CASSYGHLTQSRANVLTF
J gene: TRBJ2-3; V gene: TRBV27; CDR3 protein: CASSNGPTDTQYF
J gene: TRBJ1-3; V gene: TRBV13; CDR3 protein: CASSLVRGPSSGNTIYF
J gene: TRBJ2-1; V gene: TRBV10-2; CDR3 protein: CASSESGRPRDEQFF
J gene: TRBJ2-7; V gene: TRBV19; CDR3 protein: CATQDLAYEQYF
J gene: TRBJ2-2; V gene: TRBV18; CDR3 protein: CASSPPSSGGAGTGELFF
J gene: TRBJ1-3; V gene: TRBV5-1; CDR3 protein: CASSLAQGSGNTIYF
J gene: TRBJ2-7; V gene: TRBV11-1; CDR3 protein: CASSLGLAGGNEQYF
J gene: TRBJ2-2; V gene: TRBV18; CDR3 protein: CASSPPAAEPGELFF
J gene: TRBJ1-1; V gene: TRBV30; CDR3 protein: CAWSVTANTEAFF
J gene: TRBJ1-4; V gene: TRBV28; CDR3 protein: CASSQLNEKLFF
J gene: TRBJ2-2; V gene: TRBV5-1; CDR3 protein: CASRPGTGPARGELFF
J gene: TRBJ2-1; V gene: TRBV9; CDR3 protein: CASTSYESYNEQFF
J gene: TRBJ2-5; V gene: TRBV27; CDR3 protein: CASRLTGTSAYQETQYF
J gene: TRBJ2-7; V gene: TRBV6-6; CDR3 protein: CASSYTAGVGYEQYF
J gene: TRBJ1-1; V gene: TRBV13; CDR3 protein: CASSLSNTEAFF
J gene: TRBJ1-1; V gene: TRBV5-1; CDR3 protein: CASSSGAEGEAFF
J gene: TRBJ1-1; V gene: TRBV18; CDR3 protein: CASSPGQGYMNTEAFF
J gene: TRBJ2-1; V gene: TRBV19; CDR3 protein: CASSISLGEQFF
J gene: TRBJ1-1; V gene: TRBV28; CDR3 protein: CASSPPQLTLLNTEAFF
J gene: TRBJ1-1; V gene: TRBV4-3; CDR3 protein: CASSQVRGNEAFF
J gene: TRBJ2-7; V gene: TRBV7-9; CDR3 protein: CASSLQGVSYEQYF
J gene: TRBJ1-1; V gene: TRBV7-2; CDR3 protein: CASSPEKQGQAFF
J gene: TRBJ2-7; V gene: TRBV9; CDR3 protein: CASSPGGVSYEQYF
J gene: TRBJ2-1; V gene: TRBV2; CDR3 protein: CASKWRLPNEQFF
J gene: TRBJ1-5; V gene: TRBV28; CDR3 protein: CASSLIDRTQPQHF
J gene: TRBJ1-2; V gene: TRBV30; CDR3 protein: CAWQGQAGYGYTF
J gene: TRBJ1-6; V gene: TRBV27; CDR3 protein: CASSLYGGAPTLHF
J gene: TRBJ1-5; V gene: TRBV19; CDR3 protein: CASSIERAARPQHF
J gene: TRBJ2-5; V gene: TRBV7-2; CDR3 protein: CASSPRMGETQYF
J gene: TRBJ1-1; V gene: TRBV6-5; CDR3 protein: CASSYFVTDTEAFF
J gene: TRBJ1-2; V gene: TRBV5-8; CDR3 protein: CASSSRAISYGYTF
J gene: TRBJ2-3; V gene: TRBV28; CDR3 protein: CASRTGLILNTQYF
J gene: TRBJ2-7; V gene: TRBV5-5; CDR3 protein: CASSLAGGTGETLQYF
J gene: TRBJ1-1; V gene: TRBV10-3; CDR3 protein: CAISPSGTGFAEAFF
J gene: TRBJ1-1; V gene: TRBV27; CDR3 protein: CASRETVNRNTEAFF
J gene: TRBJ1-2; V gene: TRBV19; CDR3 protein: CASSIPFRGYTF
J gene: TRBJ2-7; V gene: TRBV18; CDR3 protein: CASSAGKLYEQYF
J gene: TRBJ1-2; V gene: TRBV19; CDR3 protein: CASSIDLGQGKYGYTF
J gene: TRBJ2-5; V gene: TRBV5-6; CDR3 protein: CASSLFEGRLWQETQYF
J gene: TRBJ1-1; V gene: TRBV5-1; CDR3 protein: CASSLGGTVQVSMNTEAFF
J gene: TRBJ2-1; V gene: TRBV19; CDR3 protein: CASSSPGQSYNEQFF
J gene: TRBJ2-1; V gene: TRBV18; CDR3 protein: CASSPPSGLSGRTEQFF
J gene: TRBJ1-5; V gene: TRBV27; CDR3 protein: CASSFRANNQPQHF